The 15 T cell receptor beta chains below come from one sample, sequenced in a study of T cell responses to AZD1222 COVID-19 vaccine. The protocol was immunoSEQ multiplex PCR, while the TCRdb copy is restricted to in-frame clones and leaves out a portion. The sample contains over 85,000 clones, around 87% of which appear only once. The specimen was peripheral blood, collected on day 0 of AZD1222 vaccination. The receptors were gathered from an adult in good health.

The chain has TRBV29-1 and TRBJ1-1, with TRBD1 as a possible D gene (5 bases). V was clipped by 8 bases and J by 1 base, with 11 bases between them. Per the germline V gene, CDR1 is SQVTM and CDR2 is ANQGSEA. There are 12 residues in the CDR3. The CDR3 coding sequence is TGCAGCTCCAGGGAATGGAACACTGAAGCTTTCTTT. Amino acid sequence: CSSREWNTEAFF.

The chain links TRBV5-1 to TRBJ1-4; TRBD1 matches 9 bases. Germline CDR1 and CDR2: SGHRS and YFSETQ. The CDR3 totals 13 residues. V lost 7 bases to trimming and J lost 6 bases; unmatched junction nucleotides: 4. As DNA, the CDR3 is TGCGCCAGCCAACAGGGGGCTTATGAAAAACTGTTTTTT. Protein product: CASQQGAYEKLFF. Full variable domain (missing parts from reference TRBV5-1 and TRBJ1-4): KAGVTQTPRYLIKTRGQQVTLSCSPISGHRSVSWYQQTPGQGLQFLFEYFSETQRNKGNFPGRFSGRQFSNSRSEMNVSTLELGDSALYLCASQQGAYEKLFFGSGTQLSVL.

This sequence joins TRBV28 and TRBJ2-2; D possibly matches TRBD1 or TRBD2 (5 bases each). Germline assignment: CDR1 MDHEN and CDR2 SYDVKM. The length of the CDR3 is 14 residues. V was pared by 10 bases and J by 0 bases, with 12 bases between. The CDR3 loop is CAITGLANTGELFF. The CDR3 nucleotides read TGTGCCATCACAGGACTGGCGAACACCGGGGAGCTGTTTTTT.

The chain carries TRBV9 and TRBJ2-2; D is unclear. Germline V lookup: CDR1 SGDLS, CDR2 YYNGEE. CDR3 length: 12 residues. Trimming took 6 bases from V and 8 from J, leaving 11 bases between them. For the CDR3, the DNA is TGTGCCAGCACTCGATCGCCTGGGGAGCTGTTTTTT. Its protein is CASTRSPGELFF.

This chain connects TRBV25-1 to TRBJ1-1; 8 positions agree with TRBD1. Germline V CDR1 and CDR2: MGHDK, SYGVNS. Unmatched junction bases numbered 4, after V lost 1 base and J lost 6 bases. The CDR3 has 14 residues. CDR3 residues: CASSEFGTGAEAFF. The DNA for the CDR3 is TGTGCCAGCAGTGAATTTGGGACAGGCGCTGAAGCTTTCTTT.

The chain recombines TRBV2 with TRBJ1-2, with 8 bases identical to TRBD1. The CDR3 runs to 15 residues. Per the germline V gene, CDR1 is SNHLY and CDR2 is FYNNEI. V dropped 2 bases and J dropped 9; count of bases not matched to a gene: 11. The CDR3, as DNA: TGTGCCAGCAGTGAACAGGACAGGGCACCTTTGCGCTACACCTTC. This encodes CASSEQDRAPLRYTF.

This clone showed up just once. This chain links TRBV9 with TRBJ2-1; TRBD2 matches at 13 bases. CDR3 length: 17 residues. Germline CDR1 SGDLS, CDR2 YYNGEE. V lost 1 base and J lost 6; bases outside the gene matches: 7. CDR3: CASSVKPGLAGANEQFF. The CDR3 bases are TGTGCCAGCAGCGTAAAACCTGGACTAGCGGGAGCCAATGAGCAGTTCTTC.

J is TRBJ2-1 and V is TRBV5-6; TRBD1 aligns across 10 bases. This CDR3 is 16 amino acids long. J lost 9 bases, V lost 4 bases, and 13 bases had no gene match. CDR1 and CDR2 (germline): SGHDT, YYEEEE. The CDR3 DNA is TGTGCCAGCAGCCTTGGGACAGGGGCGGCCACGGTTGAGCAGTTCTTC. Its protein product is CASSLGTGAATVEQFF.

This chain links TRBV10-3 with TRBJ2-7; D gene ambiguous. The V gene lost 6 bases and the J gene lost 8 bases, with 17 bases spanning the gap. The CDR3 is made up of 13 amino acids. Looked up from germline, CDR1 is ENHRY and CDR2 is SYGVKD. In nucleotides, the CDR3 is TGTGCCATCAGGGCGGACGGCGTTAACCAGCAGTACTTC. This codes for CAIRADGVNQQYF.

This clone is a singleton in its sample. CDR3 protein: CASSVVGDRADFYSYEQYF. CDR3 nucleotides: TGCGCCAGCAGTGTTGTAGGGGACAGGGCCGATTTTTACTCCTACGAGCAGTACTTC. The chain uses TRBV10-1 and TRBJ2-7; 9 nucleotides line up with TRBD1. CDR1 is WNHNN and CDR2 is SYGVQD in the germline V gene (reference sequence). CDR3 length: 19 amino acids. Trimming removed 4 bases from V and 0 bases from J; junction bases left unmatched: 16.

This clone was found a few times. This chain links TRBV25-1 with TRBJ2-1, with 13 nucleotides matching TRBD2. Germline-derived CDR1 and CDR2 are MGHDK and SYGVNS. This CDR3 region has 14 residues. V dropped 8 bases and J dropped 5; count of bases not matched to a gene: 3. CDR3 loop: CASRTSGSNNEQFF. Here the CDR3 DNA reads TGTGCCAGCCGGACTAGCGGGAGTAACAATGAGCAGTTCTTC.

This clone was seen once. The chain links TRBV6-5 to TRBJ2-3, with D maybe TRBD2 (6 bases). Germline V lookup: CDR1 MNHEY, CDR2 SVGAGI. CDR3 length equals 15 residues. V was pared by 5 bases and J by 4 bases, with 16 bases between. CDR3 coding DNA: TGTGCCAGCAGTCGTTTGGGGGGATCGGCAGATACGCAGTATTTT. Translation gives CASSRLGGSADTQYF.

The chain carries TRBV6-5 and TRBJ2-7, with D tentatively TRBD1 (7 bases). Germline V gives CDR1 MNHEY, CDR2 SVGAGI. The CDR3 is made up of 15 amino acids. Trimming removed 2 bases from V and 3 bases from J, with 14 bases in between. The DNA for the CDR3 is TGTGCCAGCAGTTACGGCGGGACAGCGAGCTACGAGCAGTACTTC. Translating gives CASSYGGTASYEQYF.

The V and J genes are TRBV5-1 and TRBJ2-5; D is perhaps TRBD2 (6 bases). Germline lookup yields CDR1 SGHRS and CDR2 YFSETQ. Trimming pared 2 bases from V and 7 bases from J, leaving 12 bases between. The CDR3 covers 13 residues. For the CDR3, the DNA is TGCGCCAGCAGCTTAGTAGTGGGGGGGACCCAGTACTTC. This codes for CASSLVVGGTQYF. The whole variable domain, remainder taken from reference TRBV5-1 and TRBJ2-5, is KAGVTQTPRYLIKTRGQQVTLSCSPISGHRSVSWYQQTPGQGLQFLFEYFSETQRNKGNFPGRFSGRQFSNSRSEMNVSTLELGDSALYLCASSLVVGGTQYFGPGTRLLVL.

The gene calls are TRBV6-2 or TRBV6-3 and TRBJ2-3, with 12 positions matching TRBD2. Trimming removed 6 bases from V and 0 bases from J; junction bases left unmatched: 1. Germline V CDR1 and CDR2: MNHEY, SVGEGT. This CDR3 contains 15 residues. CDR3 region: CASSGLAGSTDTQYF. The CDR3 DNA reads as TGTGCCAGCAGCGGACTAGCGGGAAGCACAGATACGCAGTATTTT.